Below, one T cell receptor (beta chain) is given with its context. This sample stems from a study of blood T cell repertoires in COVID-19. Germline loops: CDR1 LGHDT, CDR2 YNNKEL (reference sequence). The CDR3 length is 14 residues. V lost 4 bases and J lost 7; bases outside the gene matches: 4. Assignments of participants to cohorts depended upon their own reported clinical history. As processed by the authors: By means of reference gene primer amplification, nucleated cell counts were estimated. Only in-frame clones appear in the TCRdb table, and some are missing; sequencing was by immunoSEQ multiplex PCR. V, J and clone size are those of that table, while D and trimming were read from the DNA. The sample consists of 150,000 to 200,000 clones, more than 75% of them appearing once.

The sequence was obtained from a man aged 40-49 years who had recovered from COVID-19. The sequencing sample was made of PBMCs or T cells enriched from blood (not recorded which). This rearrangement joins TRBV3-1 (or the pseudogene TRBV3-2) to TRBJ1-2; 12 bases map to TRBD1. CDR3 loop: CASSPGTGGRGYTF. Written as DNA, the CDR3 is TGTGCCAGCAGCCCCGGGACAGGGGGCCGTGGCTACACCTTC.